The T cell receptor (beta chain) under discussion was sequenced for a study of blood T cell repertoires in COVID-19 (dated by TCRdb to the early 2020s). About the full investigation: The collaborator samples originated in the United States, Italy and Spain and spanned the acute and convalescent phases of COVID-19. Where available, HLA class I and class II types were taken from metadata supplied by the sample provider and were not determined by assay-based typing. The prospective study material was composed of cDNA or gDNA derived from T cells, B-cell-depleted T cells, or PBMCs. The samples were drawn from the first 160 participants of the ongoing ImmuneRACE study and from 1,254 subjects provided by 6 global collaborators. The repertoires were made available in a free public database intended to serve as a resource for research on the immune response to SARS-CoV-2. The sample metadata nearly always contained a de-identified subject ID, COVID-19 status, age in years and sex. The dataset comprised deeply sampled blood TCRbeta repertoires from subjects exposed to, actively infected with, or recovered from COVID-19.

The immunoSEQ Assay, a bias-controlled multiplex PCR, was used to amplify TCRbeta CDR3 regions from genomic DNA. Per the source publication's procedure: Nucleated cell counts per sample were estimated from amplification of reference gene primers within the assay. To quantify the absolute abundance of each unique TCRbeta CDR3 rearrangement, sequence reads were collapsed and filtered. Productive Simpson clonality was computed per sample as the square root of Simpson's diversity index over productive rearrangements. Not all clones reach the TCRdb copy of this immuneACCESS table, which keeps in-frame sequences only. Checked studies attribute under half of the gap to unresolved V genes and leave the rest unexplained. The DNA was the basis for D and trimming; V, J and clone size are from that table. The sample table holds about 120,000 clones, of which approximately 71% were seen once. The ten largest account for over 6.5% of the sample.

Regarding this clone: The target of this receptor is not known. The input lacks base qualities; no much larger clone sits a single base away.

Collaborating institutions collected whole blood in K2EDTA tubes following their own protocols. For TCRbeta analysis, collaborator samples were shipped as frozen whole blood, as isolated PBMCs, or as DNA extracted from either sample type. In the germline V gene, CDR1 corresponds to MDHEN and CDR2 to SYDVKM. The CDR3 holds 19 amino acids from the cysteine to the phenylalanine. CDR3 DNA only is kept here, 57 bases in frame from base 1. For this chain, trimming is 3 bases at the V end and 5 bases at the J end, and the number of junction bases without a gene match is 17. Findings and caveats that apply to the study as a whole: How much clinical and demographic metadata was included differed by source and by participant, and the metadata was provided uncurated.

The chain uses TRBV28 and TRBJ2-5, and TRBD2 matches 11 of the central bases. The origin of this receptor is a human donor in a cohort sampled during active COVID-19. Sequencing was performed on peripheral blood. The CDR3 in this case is CASSFLPLRTSGLGETQYF. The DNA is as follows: TGTGCCAGCAGTTTCCTTCCCCTCCGGACTAGCGGGCTGGGCGAGACCCAGTACTTC.